These 10 T cell receptor beta chains originate from one sample sequenced in a study of neurological immune-mediated disorders. TCRdb re-derived calls from the 5' RACE reads in MiXCR, one entry per CDR3 protein. The repertoire consists of tens of thousands of distinct CDR3 sequences, with 10% occurring once and the leading ten covering around 1.8%. The sequenced material came from PBMCs. The receptors stem from a man aged 40-49 years in good health.

This clonotype occurred many times. The chain uses TRBV5-1 and TRBJ2-3; D is possibly TRBD1 (5 bases). Trimming took off 7 bases at V and 3 bases at J, with 9 bases between the two ends. CDR1 is SGHRS and CDR2 is YFSETQ in the germline V gene. This CDR3 is 12 amino acids long. CDR3 amino acids: CASGRQTDTQYF. The CDR3 nucleotides read TGCGCCAGCGGCAGACAGACAGATACGCAGTATTTT.

The chain uses TRBV6-2 or TRBV6-3 and TRBJ2-2; a possible D gene is TRBD2 (5 bases). The CDR3 sequence is 14 residues long. Germline CDR1 and CDR2: MNHEY and SVGEGT. Trimming shortened V by 4 bases and J by 1 base, and 7 bases separated the two germline ends. Written as DNA, the CDR3 is TGTGCCAGCAGTTCGGGATGGAACACCGGGGAGCTGTTTTTT. Its protein product is CASSSGWNTGELFF.

This clonotype occurred many times. This chain joins TRBV7-9 and TRBJ2-1; 12 bases agree with TRBD2. CDR3 length equals 14 residues. Germline V lookup: CDR1 SEHNR, CDR2 FQNEAQ (reference sequence). After removal of 4 bases from V and 9 bases from J, the junction contained 4 bases not matched to a gene. The CDR3 DNA is TGTGCCAGCAGCTCTAGCGGGAGGGCCGTTGAGCAGTTCTTC. It specifies CASSSSGRAVEQFF.

The chain recombines TRBV6-2 or TRBV6-3 with TRBJ1-5; D possibly corresponds to TRBD1 (6 bases). The CDR3 length is 12 residues. V shed 7 bases and J shed 6 bases, with 10 bases lying between them. From germline, CDR1 is MNHEY and CDR2 SVGEGT. As DNA, the CDR3 is TGTGCCAGCACCCAGGGGACTCAGCCCCAGCATTTT. As protein: CASTQGTQPQHF.

This clonotype was detected only a few times. This sequence joins TRBV27 and TRBJ1-1; 10 bases match TRBD1. The CDR3 runs 14 residues. Germline V lookup: CDR1 MNHEY, CDR2 SMNVEV (reference sequence). Germline trimming cut 4 bases from V and 5 bases from J; bases unmatched to any gene: 4. The CDR3 nucleotides read TGTGCCAGCAGTTGGGGACAGGGGAGGACTGAAGCTTTCTTT. Encoded protein: CASSWGQGRTEAFF.

The chain is built from TRBV5-1 and TRBJ2-2; TRBD2 matches at 10 bases. This CDR3 region has 16 residues. J was trimmed by 2 bases and V by 4 bases; bases with no gene match: 5. CDR1 is SGHRS and CDR2 is YFSETQ in the germline V gene. The CDR3 spells CASSEGLAINTGELFF. DNA of the CDR3: TGCGCCAGCAGCGAGGGACTAGCGATAAACACCGGGGAGCTGTTTTTT.

This clonotype was seen repeatedly, ten times or more. This chain links TRBV20-1 with TRBJ1-1; 10 bases agree with TRBD1. The CDR3 consists of 15 residues. The germline V gene has CDR1 DFQATT and CDR2 SNEGSKA (reference sequence). V shed 0 bases, J shed 5 bases, and the junction held 6 bases outside the gene matches. This CDR3 reads CSARDQGTGVTEAFF. DNA for the CDR3: TGCAGTGCTAGAGATCAGGGGACAGGGGTTACTGAAGCTTTCTTT.

This clonotype occurred many times. This chain links TRBV10-3 with TRBJ2-3, with D possibly being TRBD2 (6 bases). CDR1 ENHRY and CDR2 SYGVKD come from the germline V gene. With 1 base removed from V and 2 bases from J, the gap between germline ends came to 16 bases. The CDR3 sequence is 17 residues long. CDR3 residues: CAISELGGVRDTDTQYF. The CDR3 region has the DNA TGTGCCATCAGTGAGTTGGGCGGGGTGCGGGACACAGATACGCAGTATTTT.

This clonotype has ten or more counts. The chain recombines TRBV10-3 with TRBJ2-7; 9 nucleotides line up with TRBD1. Per the germline V gene, CDR1 is ENHRY and CDR2 is SYGVKD. After removal of 3 bases from V and 6 bases from J, the junction contained 24 bases not matched to a gene. The CDR3 runs to 20 residues. The CDR3 sequence is CAISDPQGTGWGGAPREQYF. The CDR3 bases are TGTGCCATCAGTGACCCGCAGGGGACAGGGTGGGGGGGAGCCCCCCGCGAGCAGTACTTC.

The CDR3 is CASSLRGVTYGYTF. The CDR3 nucleotides read TGTGCCAGCAGCTTACGGGGGGTGACCTATGGCTACACCTTC. The rearrangement uses TRBV11-2 and TRBJ1-2, with D maybe TRBD1 (5 bases). V was pared by 2 bases and J by 4 bases, with 11 bases between. This CDR3 is 14 amino acids long. Germline V lookup: CDR1 SGHAT, CDR2 FQNNGV.